The 11 T cell receptor beta chains presented below share a single source sample, sequenced in a study of T-cell reconstitution after alpha-beta-depleted transplantation in children. This sample's TCRbeta library carried unique molecular identifier barcodes. A single record per CDR3 protein comes from TCRdb applying MiXCR to the PCR reads. Among approximately 640,000 distinct CDR3 sequences listed, approximately 15% were seen once. Specimen: PBMCs from the stem cell graft donor, collected from the stem cell graft. Every receptor here comes from a human donor who donated a stem cell graft to a child with acute myeloid leukemia.

This clonotype was seen at least ten times. The chain couples TRBV11-2 to TRBJ2-2; no definite D call. The germline CDR1 and CDR2 sequences are SGHAT and FQNNGV. The germline V and J ends were trimmed by 3 bases and 5 bases, with 13 bases remaining between them. The CDR3 sequence is 15 residues long. DNA of the CDR3: TGTGCCAGCAGCTTCGGGCTGTCGTGGACCGGGGAGCTGTTTTTT. Amino acid sequence: CASSFGLSWTGELFF.

This clonotype was detected a few times. This chain uses TRBV7-2 with TRBJ2-1; 7 bases align to TRBD1. The CDR3 has 15 amino acids. With 2 bases clipped from V and 8 bases from J, the junction kept 9 bases outside the gene matches. Germline V gives CDR1 SGHTA, CDR2 FQGNSA. The DNA of the CDR3 is TGTGCCAGCAGCTTATTGGGGACAGTCCCCTATGAGCAGTTCTTC. This sequence encodes CASSLLGTVPYEQFF.

The rearrangement links TRBV3-1 to TRBJ1-6, with unresolved D. From germline, CDR1 is LGHDT and CDR2 YNNKEL (reference sequence). V was pared by 4 bases and J by 7 bases, with 11 bases between. CDR3 length equals 14 residues. CDR3 in amino acids: CASSPRVANSPLHF. The CDR3 DNA follows: TGTGCCAGCAGCCCACGGGTTGCGAATTCACCCCTCCACTTT.

Ten or more counts support this clonotype. This rearrangement joins TRBV6-2 or TRBV6-3 to TRBJ1-1; D remains ambiguous. Trimming pared 2 bases from V and 6 bases from J, leaving 13 bases between. The CDR3 contains 14 residues. Germline CDR1 is MNHEY and CDR2 is SVGEGT. Written as DNA, the CDR3 is TGTGCCAGCAGTTACGCATGGGAGGGCGCTGAAGCTTTCTTT. It codes for CASSYAWEGAEAFF.

This clonotype came up many times. V is TRBV5-1 and J is TRBJ2-4; 8 nucleotides align to TRBD2. Germline CDR1 is SGHRS and CDR2 is YFSETQ. CDR3 length: 16 amino acids. J was trimmed by 8 bases and V by 4 bases; bases with no gene match: 14. CDR3 sequence: CASSAGPGLGGDIQYF. CDR3 in DNA: TGCGCCAGCAGCGCAGGGCCGGGACTAGGTGGTGACATTCAGTACTTC. Drawing the rest from reference TRBV5-1 and TRBJ2-4, the complete variable domain is KAGVTQTPRYLIKTRGQQVTLSCSPISGHRSVSWYQQTPGQGLQFLFEYFSETQRNKGNFPGRFSGRQFSNSRSEMNVSTLELGDSALYLCASSAGPGLGGDIQYFGAGTRLSVL.

This clonotype has ten or more counts. The chain recombines TRBV6-5 with TRBJ1-2; 9 bases line up with TRBD1. Losses at the gene ends were 0 bases for V and 8 bases for J; bases not matched to a gene: 4. CDR3 length equals 14 residues. The germline V gene has CDR1 MNHEY and CDR2 SVGAGI. CDR3 region: CASSYSGQGYGYTF. CDR3 DNA: TGTGCCAGCAGTTACTCCGGACAGGGGTACGGCTACACCTTC.

This clonotype showed up many times. The genes are TRBV20-1 and TRBJ2-7; D unresolved. The germline V and J ends were trimmed by 3 bases and 4 bases, with 16 bases remaining between them. The CDR3 loop spans 14 amino acids. Germline CDR1 and CDR2: DFQATT and SNEGSKA (reference sequence). CDR3 sequence (DNA): TGCAGTGCTAGCCCAGCCGGACGAGGATACGAGCAGTACTTC. Its translation: CSASPAGRGYEQYF.

With regard to this clonotype: Since a much larger clone is just one base distant, this may be a read error. The chain combines TRBV12-3 or TRBV12-4 with TRBJ2-5; D call uncertain. This CDR3 has 14 residues. V was pared by 8 bases and J by 2 bases, with 15 bases between. CDR3 sequence reads: CASPLGGVQETQYF. The CDR3 DNA is TGTGCCAGCCCCCTTGGTGGGGTACAAGAGACCCAGTACTTC.

The chain carries TRBV12-3 or TRBV12-4 and TRBJ1-3; no clear D. V lost 3 bases, J lost 8 bases, and 8 bases lay in between. This CDR3 is built from 12 residues. CDR3: CASSFYVDTIYF. CDR3 coding DNA: TGTGCCAGCAGTTTTTACGTAGACACCATATATTTT.

There are many counts of this clonotype. J is TRBJ2-5 and V is TRBV20-1; 8 nucleotides line up with TRBD2. The CDR3 sequence is 14 residues long. Losses at the gene ends were 3 bases for V and 5 bases for J; bases not matched to a gene: 8. CDR1 is DFQATT, CDR2 SNEGSKA, per germline (reference sequence). DNA for the CDR3: TGCAGTGCTAGGACTAGCGCGGGAGCGGAGACCCAGTACTTC. Translated, it gives CSARTSAGAETQYF.

This clonotype was found many times. The chain joins TRBV29-1 to TRBJ2-1; weak D call: TRBD1 (5 bases). Between the trimmed V and J ends, which lost 2 bases and 6 bases, there was a span of 11 bases. The CDR3 is 13 residues long. CDR1 is SQVTM and CDR2 is ANQGSEA in the germline V gene. As DNA, the CDR3 is TGCAGCGTTGAATCCAGGGCGGCCAATGAGCAGTTCTTC. Amino acid sequence: CSVESRAANEQFF.